Detailed here is one T cell receptor (beta chain). The target antigen is unknown. Library preparation (for TCRbeta) was performed with unique molecular identifiers. Using its own MiXCR run on the PCR reads, TCRdb lists one record per CDR3 protein. The data contain about 580,000 distinct CDR3 sequences, roughly 23% of them singletons. This entry comes from a study of T-cell reconstitution after alpha-beta-depleted transplantation in children. The V gene lost 3 bases and the J gene lost 2 bases, with 8 bases spanning the gap. The CDR3 loop spans 13 amino acids. In germline, CDR1 is DFQATT, CDR2 SNEGSKA (reference sequence). Points from the study as a whole: Day-60 TCRbeta diversity that was high in some patients was derived from surviving recipient T cells and thymic progenitors. One year after transplant, T-cell counts and diversity came mostly from newly produced T cells. The origin of alpha-beta T cells about two months after transplant was reportedly several hundred expanded graft clones.

This clonotype originated in a boy in the first two years of life who had a stem cell transplant for acute myeloid leukemia, so the T cells may come from the graft donor. The chain links TRBV20-1 to TRBJ1-3, with D maybe TRBD1 (5 bases). This specimen consisted of PBMCs, mostly from graft donor cells, obtained 360 days after TCRalphabeta/CD19-depleted stem cell transplant. The CDR3 reads CSARGPPGNTIYF. The CDR3 DNA follows: TGCAGTGCTAGGGGACCACCTGGAAACACCATATATTTT.